The entry that follows covers one TCR beta chain sequence. Original analysis: Nucleated cell number was recorded as an estimate derived from reference gene primer amplification. TCRdb's copy holds only in-frame clones and misses some; the assay was immunoSEQ multiplex PCR. Clone size and V and J calls were adopted from that table, with D and trimming inferred from the DNA. The sample comprises 35,000 to 50,000 clones, 70% to 90% of which are singletons, and about 12% rests with the top ten. This specimen comes from a study of blood T cell repertoires in COVID-19. Study-wide context: COVID-19 samples collected from the United States, Italy and Spain covered acute and convalescent phases. The cDNA or gDNA used as material had been derived from T cells, B-cell-depleted T cells, or PBMCs.

Germline trimming cut 3 bases from V and 12 bases from J; bases unmatched to any gene: 5. CDR1 is MDHEN and CDR2 is SYDVKM in the germline V gene. There are 12 residues in the CDR3. Sequencing used peripheral blood. This TCR came from a woman in her seventies in a cohort sampled during active COVID-19. The chain combines TRBV28 with TRBJ2-1; 7 bases are shared with TRBD2. The CDR3 DNA sequence: TGTGCCAGCAGTTTCGCCGGGGGGACGCAGTTCTTC. Translation gives CASSFAGGTQFF.